The rows below give T cell receptor beta chains drawn from one sample of a study of Ad26.COV2.S vaccination and SARS-CoV-2 variants. Sequencing was performed with immunoSEQ multiplex PCR; in TCRdb, only in-frame clones are kept and a portion is missing. The table records some 330,000 clones, under 90% of them present only once. This sample comprised peripheral blood, obtained in a trial of Ad26.COV2.S vaccine versus placebo. Receptors originate from a person aged 18 to 59 who received the Ad26.COV2.S COVID-19 vaccine or a placebo. Both conserved end residues are part of each CDR3. The D gene is left open where the match is weak. Clone size is given for some rows only: seen once, a few or many times, or a class if the clone is expanded.

d_gene	abundance	j_gene	v_gene	CDR3aa	CDR3nt
TRBD1	NA	TRBJ1-5	TRBV27	CASGNRGINQPQHF	TGTGCCAGCGGAAACAGGGGAATCAATCAGCCCCAGCATTTT
TRBD2	once	TRBJ2-1	TRBV2	CASSGLAGGTHEQFF	TGTGCCAGCAGCGGACTAGCGGGGGGTACACATGAGCAGTTCTTC
NA	NA	TRBJ2-3	TRBV7-2	CASSLQEGYTDSQYF	TGTGCCAGCAGCTTACAGGAGGGATACACAGATTCGCAGTATTTT
NA	NA	TRBJ1-1	TRBV19	CASSIGHTEAFF	TGTGCCAGTAGTATCGGACACACTGAAGCTTTCTTT
NA	few	TRBJ1-2	TRBV3-1/TRBV3-2	CASNHGTPNYGYTF	TGTGCCAGCAATCACGGGACACCCAACTATGGCTACACCTTC
NA	NA	TRBJ2-5	TRBV11-3	CASSPSGFGGETQYF	TGTGCCAGCAGCCCGTCGGGTTTTGGGGGAGAGACCCAGTACTTC
NA	few	TRBJ1-5	TRBV11-2	CASSFSGNQPQHF	TGTGCCAGCAGCTTCTCCGGAAATCAGCCCCAGCATTTT
TRBD1	NA	TRBJ2-2	TRBV6-5	CASRTGTGNTGELFF	TGTGCCAGCAGGACCGGGACAGGGAACACCGGGGAGCTGTTTTTT
NA	NA	TRBJ1-2	TRBV6-2/TRBV6-3	CASSPGPWAFTPKAGYTF	TGTGCCAGCAGTCCGGGGCCATGGGCCTTCACCCCCAAGGCTGGCTACACCTTC
NA	NA	TRBJ1-1	TRBV11-1	CAVRPLNTEAFF	TGTGCCGTACGGCCCCTGAACACTGAAGCTTTCTTT
TRBD2	NA	TRBJ2-5	TRBV7-7	CASSLDGGLAGGLQETQYF	TGTGCCAGCAGCTTAGACGGGGGGTTAGCGGGAGGGCTGCAAGAGACCCAGTACTTC
NA	NA	TRBJ1-1	TRBV10-1	CASSGPEDTEAFF	TGCGCCAGCAGTGGTCCAGAGGACACTGAAGCTTTCTTT
TRBD2	NA	TRBJ2-3	TRBV5-5	CASTVGTSGLTDTQYF	TGTGCCAGCACCGTGGGGACTAGCGGGCTCACAGATACGCAGTATTTT
NA	NA	TRBJ2-3	TRBV4-1	CASSPRTSPIEDTQYF	TGCGCCAGCAGCCCTCGGACGTCTCCGATCGAAGATACGCAGTATTTT
TRBD1	NA	TRBJ2-2	TRBV5-6	CASSRGRTGTNTGELFF	TGTGCCAGCAGCCGGGGAAGGACAGGAACGAACACCGGGGAGCTGTTTTTT
NA	NA	TRBJ2-3	TRBV6-2/TRBV6-3	CASSYAQHTSTDTQYF	TGTGCCAGCAGTTACGCCCAACATACTAGCACAGATACGCAGTATTTT
NA	NA	TRBJ2-2	TRBV28	CASSSSGGNTGELFF	TGTGCCAGCAGTTCAAGCGGAGGGAACACCGGGGAGCTGTTTTTT
NA	once	TRBJ1-6	TRBV6-5	CASSLTLEGVSPLHF	TGTGCCAGCAGCTTAACTTTGGAGGGAGTTTCACCCCTCCACTTT
TRBD2	NA	TRBJ2-1	TRBV4-3	CASSRGLAADEQFF	TGCGCCAGCAGCCGAGGACTAGCGGCCGATGAGCAGTTCTTC
NA	NA	TRBJ1-2	TRBV4-1	CASSHRDFGNGYTF	NA
TRBD2	NA	TRBJ2-2	TRBV5-1	CASAGTSGTNTGELFF	TGCGCCAGCGCCGGGACTAGCGGGACGAACACCGGGGAGCTGTTTTTT
NA	NA	TRBJ1-2	TRBV29-1	CSVDRGENYGYTF	TGCAGCGTTGACAGAGGAGAGAACTATGGCTACACCTTC
TRBD1	NA	TRBJ1-5	TRBV6-5	CASSYTGTGNQPQHF	TGTGCCAGCAGTTATACCGGGACAGGGAACCAGCCCCAGCATTTT
NA	NA	TRBJ1-2	TRBV6-1	CASSEGYRPNYGYTF	TGTGCCAGCAGTGAAGGATATAGACCTAACTATGGCTACACCTTC
NA	NA	TRBJ1-1	TRBV19	CASSSGRATQWGAFF	TGTGCCAGTAGTAGCGGCAGGGCTACTCAATGGGGAGCTTTCTTT
NA	NA	TRBJ2-7	TRBV19	CASSISAGVGEQYF	TGTGCCAGTAGTATATCGGCAGGGGTTGGCGAGCAGTACTTC
TRBD1	few	TRBJ1-5	TRBV4-1	CASSQPRQGGNQPQHF	TGCGCCAGCAGCCAGCCCAGACAGGGTGGGAATCAGCCCCAGCATTTT
NA	NA	TRBJ2-6	TRBV5-8	CASTDVRVLSGANVLTF	TGTGCCAGCACCGATGTCAGGGTACTCTCTGGGGCCAACGTCCTGACTTTC
TRBD2	NA	TRBJ2-1	TRBV7-9	CASSFASSGSTGSVF	TGTGCCAGCAGCTTCGCTTCTAGCGGGAGTACGGGGTCGGTCTTC
NA	NA	TRBJ2-2	TRBV7-9	CASSPTGHLNTGELFF	TGTGCCAGCAGCCCCACGGGACACCTGAACACCGGGGAGCTGTTTTTT
NA	NA	TRBJ2-3	TRBV7-2	CASSLGSGSTDTQYF	TGTGCCAGCAGCTTAGGTAGCGGTAGCACAGATACGCAGTATTTT
TRBD1	NA	TRBJ1-2	TRBV18	CASSPGQGIVYGYTF	TGTGCCAGCTCACCGGGACAGGGGATCGTCTATGGCTACACCTTC
NA	NA	TRBJ1-1	TRBV7-2	CASSLTRGNTEAFF	TGTGCCAGCAGCTTAACCAGGGGAAACACTGAAGCTTTCTTT
NA	NA	TRBJ1-5	TRBV2	CASSPSTGYNQPQHF	TGTGCCAGCAGTCCCTCCACAGGGTACAATCAGCCCCAGCATTTT
TRBD1	NA	TRBJ2-7	TRBV13	CASSPTGTAEQYF	TGTGCCAGCAGCCCTACCGGGACAGCGGAGCAGTACTTC
NA	NA	TRBJ2-2	TRBV4-3	CASSQGGVRTNTGELFF	TGCGCCAGCAGCCAAGGGGGGGTCAGGACGAACACCGGGGAGCTGTTTTTT
TRBD2	NA	TRBJ2-5	TRBV4-3	CASSQGYGGGPVETQYF	TGCGCCAGCAGCCAAGGGTATGGGGGAGGGCCCGTAGAGACCCAGTACTTC
NA	NA	TRBJ2-2	TRBV29-1	CSATGSGELFF	TGCAGCGCGACGGGGTCCGGGGAGCTGTTTTTT
TRBD1	NA	TRBJ2-3	TRBV9	CASNPTGADTQYF	TGTGCCAGCAACCCCACAGGGGCAGATACGCAGTATTTT
NA	NA	TRBJ1-1	TRBV5-6	CASSFQGPATEAFF	TGTGCCAGCAGCTTTCAGGGACCGGCCACTGAAGCTTTCTTT
NA	NA	TRBJ2-1	TRBV6-5	CASYSLRAGTPQFF	TGTGCCAGCTATTCCCTCCGGGCCGGGACCCCTCAGTTCTTC
TRBD1	NA	TRBJ1-5	TRBV20-1	CSASEGQELNQPQHF	TGCAGTGCTAGTGAAGGACAGGAGCTAAATCAGCCCCAGCATTTT
TRBD1	NA	TRBJ1-2	TRBV7-9	CASSLRGTGGYGYTF	TGTGCCAGCAGCCTTAGAGGGACAGGGGGCTATGGCTACACCTTC
NA	NA	TRBJ2-2	TRBV3-1/TRBV3-2	CASSQTQVGSPNTGELFF	TGTGCCAGCAGCCAAACACAAGTAGGGTCCCCGAACACCGGGGAGCTGTTTTTT
NA	once	TRBJ1-2	TRBV30	CAWSLYGTNYGYTF	TGTGCCTGGAGTCTATACGGGACTAACTATGGCTACACCTTC
TRBD1	NA	TRBJ1-1	TRBV5-8	CASSPGQLFEAFF	TGTGCCAGCAGCCCGGGACAGCTCTTTGAAGCTTTCTTT
NA	NA	TRBJ2-1	TRBV5-5	CASSPNEGSYNEQFF	TGTGCCAGCAGCCCAAATGAGGGGAGTTACAATGAGCAGTTCTTC
TRBD1	NA	TRBJ1-2	TRBV12-3/TRBV12-4	CASSWTGKVGYTF	TGTGCCAGCAGCTGGACAGGGAAGGTGGGCTACACCTTC
TRBD1	NA	TRBJ1-1	TRBV19	CASRKDRLNTEAFF	TGTGCCAGTAGAAAGGACAGGCTGAACACTGAAGCTTTCTTT
NA	NA	TRBJ1-3	TRBV29-1	CSASGTSGNTIYF	TGCAGCGCCTCTGGGACCTCCGGAAACACCATATATTTT
TRBD1	NA	TRBJ1-2	TRBV19	CASTPAGTGAYGYTF	TGTGCCAGTACCCCAGCCGGGACAGGGGCCTATGGCTACACCTTC
NA	NA	TRBJ1-2	TRBV3-1/TRBV3-2	CASSQGAANYGYTF	TGTGCCAGCAGCCAAGGTGCGGCAAACTATGGCTACACCTTC
NA	NA	TRBJ1-3	TRBV11-3	CASSHPGRPGGNTIYF	TGTGCCAGCAGCCACCCGGGGCGGCCGGGAGGAAACACCATATATTTT
TRBD2	NA	TRBJ2-1	TRBV7-2	CASSSPRLAGYNEQFF	TGTGCCAGCAGCTCTCCCCGGCTAGCGGGATACAATGAGCAGTTCTTC
NA	NA	TRBJ2-3	TRBV19	CASSMARNTDTQYF	TGTGCCAGTAGTATGGCCAGAAACACAGATACGCAGTATTTT
NA	once	TRBJ1-1	TRBV7-9	CASSQGGLVPEAFF	TGTGCCAGCAGTCAAGGGGGGCTAGTCCCTGAAGCTTTCTTT
NA	NA	TRBJ1-2	TRBV7-2	CASSPQGDYGYTF	TGTGCCAGCAGCCCCCAGGGAGATTACGGCTACACCTTC
TRBD2	NA	TRBJ2-3	TRBV19	CASSNTGTSGGATDTQYF	TGTGCCAGTAGTAATACGGGGACTAGCGGGGGAGCAACAGATACGCAGTATTTT
NA	NA	TRBJ1-5	TRBV21-1	CASNRAQPQHF	TGTGCCAGCAACAGGGCTCAGCCCCAGCATTTT
NA	NA	TRBJ2-3	TRBV9	CASSVEAGDTQYF	TGTGCCAGCAGCGTAGAAGCGGGTGACACGCAGTATTTT